Sample share makes the clone carrying this T cell receptor beta chain medium-sized (0.01 to 0.1%). TCRdb called the multiplex PCR reads again in MiXCR, with one record for every CDR3 protein. The table lists about 15,000 distinct CDR3 sequences, under 60% of them singletons. This entry comes from a study of breast tumors, draining lymph nodes, adjacent tissues. Trimming removed 4 bases at V and 5 bases at J, with 9 bases between. The CDR3 consists of 13 residues. Germline loops: CDR1 SGHTA, CDR2 FQGNSA. The chain recombines TRBV7-2 with TRBJ1-5; TRBD1 is a possible D gene (5 bases). The TCR originated in a female donor with breast cancer. Some clones in this sample may be carry-over from other donors' samples. What was sequenced was tumor-adjacent breast tissue. As DNA, the CDR3 is TGTGCCAGCAGCTCCTGGGGGGATCAGCCCCAGCATTTT. This encodes CASSSWGDQPQHF.